This is a list of T cell receptor beta chains from one sample in a study of blood T cells in healthy people across ages. TCRdb processed the 5' RACE reads anew with MiXCR; each CDR3 protein has one entry. The data contain 750,000 to 950,000 distinct CDR3 sequences, 29% of them singletons. The same sample was also used in a study of T cells of mothers and their children.

Sample: blood. Receptors were obtained from a woman aged 35 to 49 in good health. CDR3s include the opening cysteine and the closing phenylalanine or tryptophan. The D gene is left open where the match is weak. Clone size, where shown, is once, few, many, or a class for clones that have expanded.

>TRBV6-5|TRBD1|TRBJ1-2|few
TGTGCCAGCAGGATAGGGACAGGGCTAGGCTATGGCTACACCTTC
CASRIGTGLGYGYTF
>TRBV20-1|.|TRBJ1-1|.
TGCAGTGCTAGAGATTATTCCAGGGGACGGGACACTGAAGCTTTCTTT
CSARDYSRGRDTEAFF
>TRBV28|.|TRBJ1-2|.
TGTGCCAGCAGTTTAGGCACGATCGGCTATGGCTACACCTTC
CASSLGTIGYGYTF
>TRBV7-9|.|TRBJ2-7|.
TGTGCCAGCAGCTTAATACTCCCGAACTCGTGGGTCTACGAGCAGTACTTC
CASSLILPNSWVYEQYF
>TRBV20-1|TRBD2|TRBJ2-5|few
TGCAGTGCTAGTTCGGTAGCGGGGGAGCAAGAGACCCAGTACTTC
CSASSVAGEQETQYF
>TRBV7-8|.|TRBJ1-6|large
TGTGCCAGCAGCCCAAGACAAGACACCACTCAGGATTCACCCCTCCACTTT
CASSPRQDTTQDSPLHF
>TRBV9|.|TRBJ2-7|few
TGTGCCAGCAGCATAGTTGATTTTGGGGGGACCTACGAGCAGTACTTC
CASSIVDFGGTYEQYF
>TRBV4-3|TRBD1|TRBJ1-2|.
TGCGCCAGCAGCCAAGTATTCTTAGGACAGGGGGAGGGTGGCTACACCTTC
CASSQVFLGQGEGGYTF
>TRBV5-1|.|TRBJ1-2|few
TGCGCCAGTAGCGACAGTTTACAAGCTAACTATGGCTACACCTTC
CASSDSLQANYGYTF
>TRBV5-1|TRBD1|TRBJ2-3|.
TGCGCCAGCAGCGAAGGGGGCCGGGGTACAGATACGCAGTATTTT
CASSEGGRGTDTQYF
>TRBV6-6|.|TRBJ1-4|.
TGTGCCAGCAGTTACTCCTTCCCCGGGCAGGGGAATGAAAAACTGTTTTTT
CASSYSFPGQGNEKLFF
>TRBV11-2|.|TRBJ2-7|many
TGTGCCAGCAGCTCCGACGGGAATTACGAGCAGTACTTC
CASSSDGNYEQYF
>TRBV6-5|.|TRBJ2-4|many
TGTGCCACCCGGGGGCGGGGGCTAGCCAAAAACATTCAGTACTTC
CATRGRGLAKNIQYF
>TRBV2|.|TRBJ2-3|.
TGTGCCAGCAGGGGGAGGACGGGGGAGACAGATACGCAGTATTTT
CASRGRTGETDTQYF
>TRBV15|.|TRBJ1-2|many
TGTGCCACCACCAACTACCAGACCCGGGACACCTACTATGGCTACACCTTC
CATTNYQTRDTYYGYTF
>TRBV28|.|TRBJ2-7|.
TGTGCCAGCAGTGGGACCCGCGGGCAGTACTTC
CASSGTRGQYF
>TRBV12-3/TRBV12-4|TRBD2|TRBJ2-3|many
TGTGCCAGCAGACCGGGACTAGCGACTAGCACAGATACGCAGTATTTT
CASRPGLATSTDTQYF
>TRBV5-1|.|TRBJ2-5|many
TGCGCCAGTAGGGGGGGTTCGCAAGAGACCCAGTACTTC
CASRGGSQETQYF
>TRBV30|TRBD2|TRBJ2-1|.
TGTGCCTGGAGCCCTACCTCTAGCGGGGAGTACAATGAGCAGTTCTTC
CAWSPTSSGEYNEQFF
>TRBV28|TRBD1|TRBJ1-1|once
TGTGCCAGCGGGAAGGACAGGGGAAGCACTGAAGCTTTCTTT
CASGKDRGSTEAFF
>TRBV15|.|TRBJ2-7|.
TGTGCCACCAGCAAGTTCCCGGCCTCCTACGAGCAGTACTTC
CATSKFPASYEQYF
>TRBV18|.|TRBJ2-7|many
TGTGCCAGCTCACAAGTCGGGGTAGGTGGCGAGCAGTACTTC
CASSQVGVGGEQYF
>TRBV12-3/TRBV12-4|.|TRBJ2-1|.
TGTGCCGGCAGACTACCAGCAGGACCCCTGTTCTTC
CAGRLPAGPLFF
>TRBV2|TRBD2|TRBJ2-2|.
TGTGCCAGCAGTGAGGCGGCTAGCGGGACGAACACCGGGGAGCTGTTTTTT
CASSEAASGTNTGELFF
>TRBV15|.|TRBJ2-3|few
TGTGCCACCAGCCCGGACAGCCCAGATACGCAGTATTTT
CATSPDSPDTQYF
>TRBV7-6|.|TRBJ2-7|many
TGTGCCAGCAGCCTGCAACAGGACTACGAGCAGTACTTC
CASSLQQDYEQYF
>TRBV3-1|.|TRBJ2-3|.
TGTGCCAGCAGCCAAGGATTCGCAGATACGCAGTATTTT
CASSQGFADTQYF
>TRBV7-2|.|TRBJ2-7|.
TGTGCCAGCAGCCCCGCCTCAGGGTCCAGCTCCTACAATGAGCAGTACTTC
CASSPASGSSSYNEQYF
>TRBV18|.|TRBJ2-1|many
TGTGCCAGCTCCTATACCAACTCACAACAGAACAATGAGCAGTTCTTC
CASSYTNSQQNNEQFF
>TRBV5-1|TRBD1|TRBJ1-2|once
TGCGCCAGCAGAGAAGCCGGGACAGGCTATGGCTACACCTTC
CASREAGTGYGYTF
>TRBV3-1|TRBD1|TRBJ1-2|.
TGTGCCAGCAGCCGGAAGGGGGCGGGGGGCTACACCTTC
CASSRKGAGGYTF